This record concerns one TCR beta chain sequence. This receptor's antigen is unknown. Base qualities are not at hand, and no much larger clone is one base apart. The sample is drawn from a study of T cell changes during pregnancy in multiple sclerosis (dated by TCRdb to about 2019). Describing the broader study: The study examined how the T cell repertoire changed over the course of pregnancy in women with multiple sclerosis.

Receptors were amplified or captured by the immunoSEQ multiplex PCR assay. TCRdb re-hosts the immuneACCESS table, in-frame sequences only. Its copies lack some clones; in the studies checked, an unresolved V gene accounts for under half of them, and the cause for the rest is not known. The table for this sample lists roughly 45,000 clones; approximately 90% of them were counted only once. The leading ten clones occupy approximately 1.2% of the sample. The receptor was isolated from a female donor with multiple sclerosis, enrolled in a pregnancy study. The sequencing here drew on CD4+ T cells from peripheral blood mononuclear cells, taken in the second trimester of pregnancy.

The encoded CDR3 is CARSLKRESSVAKNIQYF. The DNA reads TGTGCCAGAAGCTTAAAGCGGGAGAGTTCTGTAGCCAAAAACATTCAGTACTTC. The rearranged segments are TRBV5-3 and TRBJ2-4; TRBD2 agrees with 8 junctional bases. TRBV5-3 is flagged as an ORF with uncertain function. Trimming leaves V shorter by 2 bases and J shorter by 0 bases, with the junction holding 10 bases beyond the gene matches. Taken from cysteine to phenylalanine, the CDR3 has 18 residues. The sequence is cut down to CDR3 DNA, 54 bases in frame from base 1.